What follows is one T cell receptor beta chain and its context. Its antigen is currently unknown. This specimen belongs to a study of cytomegalovirus exposure and HLA in healthy donors. Deletions cut 2 bases from V and 4 bases from J, with 13 bases between. The germline V gene encodes CDR1 MGHRA and CDR2 YSYEKL. CDR3 length equals 15 residues. The donors were in the approximately 130-subject validation cohort; that cohort was separate from the roughly 700-subject first cohort. Study-wide results and caveats: The majority of TCR sequences were rare, yet some public TCRs appeared in many donors. Some TCR beta chains (more than 150 of them) were listed as cytomegalovirus-associated. In vitro checks showed that three CMV-associated chains really do target CMV antigens.

Method: immunoSEQ multiplex PCR; TCRdb's copy keeps in-frame clones and lacks some. This sample has tens of thousands of clones, with 84% found just once. The receptor's source is a woman aged 18-29 years in good health and CMV-seropositive. Input material: PBMCs. The genes are TRBV4-1 and TRBJ2-3; tentatively, D is TRBD1 (6 bases). In nucleotides, the CDR3 is TGCGCCAGCAGCCAACCGACAGGTGTATCAGATACGCAGTATTTT. Its protein product is CASSQPTGVSDTQYF.